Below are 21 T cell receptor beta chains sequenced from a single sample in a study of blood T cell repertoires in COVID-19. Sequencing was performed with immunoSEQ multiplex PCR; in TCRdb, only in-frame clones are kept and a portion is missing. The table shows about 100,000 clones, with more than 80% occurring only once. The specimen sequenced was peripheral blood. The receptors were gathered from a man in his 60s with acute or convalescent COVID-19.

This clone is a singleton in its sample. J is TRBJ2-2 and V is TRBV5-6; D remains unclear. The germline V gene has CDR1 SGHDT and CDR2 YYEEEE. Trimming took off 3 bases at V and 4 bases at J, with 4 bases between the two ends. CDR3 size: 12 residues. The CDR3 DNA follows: TGTGCCAGCAGCTCGGTCACCGGGGAGCTGTTTTTT. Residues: CASSSVTGELFF.

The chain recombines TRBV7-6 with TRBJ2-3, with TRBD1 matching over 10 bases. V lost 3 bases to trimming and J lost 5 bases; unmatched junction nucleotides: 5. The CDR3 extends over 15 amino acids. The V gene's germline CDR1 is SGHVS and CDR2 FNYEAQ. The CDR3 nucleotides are TGTGCCAGCAGCTTCCGGACAGGGGGGATAGATACGCAGTATTTT. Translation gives CASSFRTGGIDTQYF.

The CDR3: CASETGGTDTQYF. CDR3 nucleotides: TGTGCTAGTGAGACAGGAGGCACAGATACGCAGTATTTT. The chain joins TRBV12-5 to TRBJ2-3; D perhaps matches TRBD1 (6 bases). Germline V gene lookup returns CDR1 LGHNT and CDR2 FRNRAP. The CDR3 is 13 amino acids. Trimming took off 7 bases at V and 1 base at J, with 9 bases between the two ends.

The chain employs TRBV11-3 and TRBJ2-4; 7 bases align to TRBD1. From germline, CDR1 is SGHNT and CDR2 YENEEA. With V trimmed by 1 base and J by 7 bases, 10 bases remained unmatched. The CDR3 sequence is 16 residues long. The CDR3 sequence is CASSLGPPGTANIQYF. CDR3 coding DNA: TGTGCCAGCAGCTTAGGACCACCCGGGACAGCGAACATTCAGTACTTC.

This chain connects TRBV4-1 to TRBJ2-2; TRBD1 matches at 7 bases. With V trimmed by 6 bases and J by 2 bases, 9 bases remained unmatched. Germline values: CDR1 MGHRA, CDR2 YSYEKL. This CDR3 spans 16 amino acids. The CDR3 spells CASSRTGTENTGELFF. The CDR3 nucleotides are TGCGCCAGCAGTCGTACCGGGACAGAAAACACCGGGGAGCTGTTTTTT.

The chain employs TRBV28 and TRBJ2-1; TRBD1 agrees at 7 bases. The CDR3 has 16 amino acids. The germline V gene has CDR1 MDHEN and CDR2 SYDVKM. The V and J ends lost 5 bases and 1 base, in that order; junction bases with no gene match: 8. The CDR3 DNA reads TGTGCCAGCAGTGTGACAGGGTTAGGGTCCTACAATGAGCAGTTCTTC. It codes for CASSVTGLGSYNEQFF.

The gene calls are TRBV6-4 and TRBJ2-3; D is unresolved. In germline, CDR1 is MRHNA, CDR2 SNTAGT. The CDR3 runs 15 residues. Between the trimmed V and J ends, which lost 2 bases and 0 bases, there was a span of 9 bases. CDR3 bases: TGTGCCAGCAGTGACGGCTGGAGCAGCACAGATACGCAGTATTTT. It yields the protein CASSDGWSSTDTQYF.

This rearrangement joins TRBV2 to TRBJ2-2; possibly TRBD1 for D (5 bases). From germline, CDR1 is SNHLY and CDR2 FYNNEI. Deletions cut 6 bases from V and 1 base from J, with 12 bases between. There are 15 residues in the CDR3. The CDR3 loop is CASSPRVGNTGELFF. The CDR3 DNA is TGTGCCAGCAGCCCCAGGGTGGGGAACACCGGGGAGCTGTTTTTT. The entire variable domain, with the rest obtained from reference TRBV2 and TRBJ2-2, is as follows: EPEVTQTPSHQVTQMGQEVILRCVPISNHLYFYWYRQILGQKVEFLVSFYNNEISEKSEIFDDQFSVERPDGSNFTLKIRSTKLEDSAMYFCASSPRVGNTGELFFGEGSRLTVL.

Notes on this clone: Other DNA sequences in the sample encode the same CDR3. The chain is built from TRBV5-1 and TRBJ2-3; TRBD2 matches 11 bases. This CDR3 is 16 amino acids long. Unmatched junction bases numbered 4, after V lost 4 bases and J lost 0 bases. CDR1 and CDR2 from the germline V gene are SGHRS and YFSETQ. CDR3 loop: CASSLGLAASTDTQYF. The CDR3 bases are TGCGCCAGCAGCCTGGGACTAGCGGCTAGCACAGATACGCAGTATTTT.

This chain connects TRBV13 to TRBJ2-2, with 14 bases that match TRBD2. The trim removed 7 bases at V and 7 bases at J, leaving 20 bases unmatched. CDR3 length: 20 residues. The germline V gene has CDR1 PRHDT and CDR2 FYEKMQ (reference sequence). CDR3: CASTYFTPGLAGVVSGELFF. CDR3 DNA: TGTGCCAGCACCTATTTCACACCGGGACTAGCGGGAGTGGTGAGCGGGGAGCTGTTTTTT.

The DNA for the CDR3 is TGTGCCAGCAGCTTATTTCTCTCGGTTGTCCGATCCTCTGGAAACACCATATATTTT. Protein product: CASSLFLSVVRSSGNTIYF. The chain has TRBV7-6 and TRBJ1-3; D call uncertain. The CDR3 sequence is 19 residues long. CDR1 is SGHVS, CDR2 FNYEAQ, per germline. The V gene lost 2 bases and the J gene lost 0 bases, with 20 bases spanning the gap.

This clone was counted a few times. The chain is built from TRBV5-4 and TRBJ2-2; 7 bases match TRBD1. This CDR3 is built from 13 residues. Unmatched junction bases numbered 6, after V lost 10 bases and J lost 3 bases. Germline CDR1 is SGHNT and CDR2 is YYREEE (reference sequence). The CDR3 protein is CAGTGVHTGELFF. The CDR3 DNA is TGTGCCGGAACAGGGGTCCACACCGGGGAGCTGTTTTTT.

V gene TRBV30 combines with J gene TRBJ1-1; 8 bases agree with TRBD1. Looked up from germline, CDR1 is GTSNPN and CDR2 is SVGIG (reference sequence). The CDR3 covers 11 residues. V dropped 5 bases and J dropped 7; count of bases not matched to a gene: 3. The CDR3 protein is CAWAGGGEAFF. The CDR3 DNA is TGTGCCTGGGCAGGGGGCGGTGAAGCTTTCTTT.

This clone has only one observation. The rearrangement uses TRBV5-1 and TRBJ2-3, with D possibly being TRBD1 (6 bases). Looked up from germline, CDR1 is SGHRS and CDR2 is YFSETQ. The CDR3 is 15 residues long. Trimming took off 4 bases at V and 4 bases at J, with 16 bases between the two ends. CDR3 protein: CASSRYRDRADTQYF. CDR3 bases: TGCGCCAGCAGCCGATACAGGGATCGGGCAGATACGCAGTATTTT.

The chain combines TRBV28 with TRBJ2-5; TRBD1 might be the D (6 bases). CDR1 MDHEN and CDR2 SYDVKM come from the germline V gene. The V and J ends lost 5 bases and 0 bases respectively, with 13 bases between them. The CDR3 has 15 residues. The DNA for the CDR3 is TGTGCCAGCAGTACACAGGGTCATCACCAAGAGACCCAGTACTTC. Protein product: CASSTQGHHQETQYF.

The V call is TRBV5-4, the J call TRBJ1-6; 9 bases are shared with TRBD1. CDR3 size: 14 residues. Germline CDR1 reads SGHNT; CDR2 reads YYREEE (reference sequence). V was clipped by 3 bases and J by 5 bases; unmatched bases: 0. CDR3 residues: CASSWTGDNSPLHF. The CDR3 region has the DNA TGTGCCAGCAGCTGGACAGGGGATAATTCACCCCTCCACTTT.

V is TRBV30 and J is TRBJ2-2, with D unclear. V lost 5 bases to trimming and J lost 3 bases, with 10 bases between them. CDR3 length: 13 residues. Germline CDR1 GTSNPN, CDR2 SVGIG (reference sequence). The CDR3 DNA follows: TGTGCCTGGTTTCCACACGACACCGGGGAGCTGTTTTTT. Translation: CAWFPHDTGELFF.

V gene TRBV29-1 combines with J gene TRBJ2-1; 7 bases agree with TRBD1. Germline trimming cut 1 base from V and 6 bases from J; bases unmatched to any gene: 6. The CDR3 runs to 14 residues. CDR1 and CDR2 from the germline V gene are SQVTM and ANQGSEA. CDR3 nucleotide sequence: TGCAGCGTTGAAGCCGGGACAGAACTCAATGAGCAGTTCTTC. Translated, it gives CSVEAGTELNEQFF.

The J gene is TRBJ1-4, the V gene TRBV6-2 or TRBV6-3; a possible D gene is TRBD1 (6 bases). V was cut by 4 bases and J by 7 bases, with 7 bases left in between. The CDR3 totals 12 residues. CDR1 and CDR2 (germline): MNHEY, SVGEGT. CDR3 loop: CASSSDSEKLFF. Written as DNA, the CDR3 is TGTGCCAGCAGTTCGGACAGTGAAAAACTGTTTTTT.

For the CDR3, the DNA is TGCGCCAGCAGCTTGTCGGCCACGGGACAGAACACTGAAGCTTTCTTT. It translates to CASSLSATGQNTEAFF. The V gene is TRBV5-1, the J gene TRBJ1-1; perhaps TRBD1 as D (6 bases). Per germline, CDR1 SGHRS and CDR2 YFSETQ. The CDR3 consists of 16 residues. Deletions cut 1 base from V and 1 base from J, with 14 bases between.

In nucleotides, the CDR3 is TGTGCCTGGAGTAGAGGGCAGGTCAATCAGCCCCAGCATTTT. The encoded protein is CAWSRGQVNQPQHF. The rearrangement links TRBV30 to TRBJ1-5, with D uncertain. Trimming pared 2 bases from V and 3 bases from J, leaving 11 bases between. Germline loops: CDR1 GTSNPN, CDR2 SVGIG (reference sequence). The CDR3 spans 14 residues.